This TCR beta chain came from a study of shared clonotypes between healthy human individuals. Overall study context: Plates per donor: three CD4 naive, three CD4 memory, two CD8 naive, one CD8 memory.

The CDR3 totals 17 residues. In germline, CDR1 is SGDLS, CDR2 YYNGEE. Comments on this clone: As yet, its antigen is unknown. The junction differs from germline at one of its ends, possibly a read error.

Study-wide points: Owing to a small donor count, the genetic and exposure-history diversity represented was limited.

The sorted-subset replicate PCRs were given about 200 ng DNA, which is 27,000 or so T cell genomes. Sequencing used immunoSEQ multiplex PCR; TCRdb keeps in-frame clones, though not all of them. Of 2.3 million or so clones in the sample, 85% to 95% were seen once. The source is a man younger than 35 in good health. Some clones in this sample may be carry-over from other donors' samples. The gene calls are TRBV9 and TRBJ1-3, with 7 bases identical to TRBD1. The specimen was naive CD4+ T cells from PBMCs. Subset meaning: CD45RA+ positively selected. CDR3 DNA sequence: TGTGCCAACAGCGTAGATCTGGGGACAGACTCTGGAAACACCATATATTTT. This sequence encodes CANSVDLGTDSGNTIYF. The whole variable domain, remainder taken from reference TRBV9 and TRBJ1-3, is DSGVTQTPKHLITATGQRVTLRCSPRSGDLSVYWYQQSLDQGLQFLIQYYNGEERAKGNILERFSAQQFPDLHSELNLSSLELGDSALYFCANSVDLGTDSGNTIYFGEGSWLTVV.